This T cell receptor (beta chain) was observed in a study of CD8 T cells in ankylosing spondylitis. The study, taken as a whole, reports: A motif of 7 to 9 highly homologous TCR beta variants was seen as apparently characteristic of ankylosing spondylitis blood. The authors found the disease-linked clones to be CD8+ and relatively rare in peripheral blood.

As to this clonotype: Its antigen is not known.

TCRdb re-analysed the 5' RACE reads in MiXCR, keeping a single row per CDR3 protein. The sample lists about 220,000 distinct CDR3 sequences; 10% were seen once. The V and J ends lost 0 bases and 3 bases respectively, with 8 bases between them. Germline CDR1 is SQVTM and CDR2 is ANQGSEA. The CDR3 is 13 residues long. The sample consisted of blood, either unsorted or a sorted T cell fraction (not recorded which). This chain links TRBV29-1 with TRBJ1-1, with D uncertain. This sequence originates from a male donor with ankylosing spondylitis or in good health (not recorded which). CDR3 sequence: CSVEDLKDTEAFF. The CDR3 nucleotides are TGCAGCGTTGAAGATCTGAAGGACACTGAAGCTTTCTTT.